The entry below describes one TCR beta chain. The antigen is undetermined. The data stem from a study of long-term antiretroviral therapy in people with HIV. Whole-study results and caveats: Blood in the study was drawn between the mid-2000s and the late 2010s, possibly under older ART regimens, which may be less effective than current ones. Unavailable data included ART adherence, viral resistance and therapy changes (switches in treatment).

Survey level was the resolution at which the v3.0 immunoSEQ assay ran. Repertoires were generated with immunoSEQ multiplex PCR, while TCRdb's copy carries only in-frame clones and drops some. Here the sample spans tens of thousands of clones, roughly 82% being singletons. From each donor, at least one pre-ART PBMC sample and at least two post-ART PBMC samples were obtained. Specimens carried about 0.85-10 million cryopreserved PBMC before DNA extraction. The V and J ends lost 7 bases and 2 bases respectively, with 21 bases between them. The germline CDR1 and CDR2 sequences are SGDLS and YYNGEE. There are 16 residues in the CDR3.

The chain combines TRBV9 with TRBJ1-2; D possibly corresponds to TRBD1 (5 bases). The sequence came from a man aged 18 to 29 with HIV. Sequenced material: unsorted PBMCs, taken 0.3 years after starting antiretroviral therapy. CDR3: CASGGSGTDRNYGYTF. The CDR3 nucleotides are TGTGCCAGCGGAGGAAGCGGGACCGATAGGAACTATGGCTACACCTTC.